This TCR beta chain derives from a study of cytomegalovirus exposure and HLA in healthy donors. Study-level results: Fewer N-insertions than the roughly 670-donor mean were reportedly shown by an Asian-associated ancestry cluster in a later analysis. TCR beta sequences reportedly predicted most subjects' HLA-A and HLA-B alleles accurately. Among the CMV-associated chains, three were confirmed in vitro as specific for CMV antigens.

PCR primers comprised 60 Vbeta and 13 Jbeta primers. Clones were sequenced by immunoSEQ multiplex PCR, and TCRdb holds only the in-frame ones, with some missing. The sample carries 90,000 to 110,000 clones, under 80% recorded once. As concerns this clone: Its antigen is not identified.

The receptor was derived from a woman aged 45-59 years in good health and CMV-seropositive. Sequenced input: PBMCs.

CDR3 sequence reads: CASSYAGTSGETQYF. The CDR3 nucleotides are TGCGCCAGCAGCTATGCCGGGACTAGCGGGGAGACCCAGTACTTC. The rearrangement joins TRBV5-1 to TRBJ2-5; 12 bases are a match to TRBD2. The CDR3 has 15 residues. The V gene end was trimmed by 3 bases and the J gene end by 5 bases; junction bases not matched to a gene: 5. Germline-derived CDR1 and CDR2 are SGHRS and YFSETQ. Complete variable domain (other parts from reference TRBV5-1 and TRBJ2-5): KAGVTQTPRYLIKTRGQQVTLSCSPISGHRSVSWYQQTPGQGLQFLFEYFSETQRNKGNFPGRFSGRQFSNSRSEMNVSTLELGDSALYLCASSYAGTSGETQYFGPGTRLLVL.